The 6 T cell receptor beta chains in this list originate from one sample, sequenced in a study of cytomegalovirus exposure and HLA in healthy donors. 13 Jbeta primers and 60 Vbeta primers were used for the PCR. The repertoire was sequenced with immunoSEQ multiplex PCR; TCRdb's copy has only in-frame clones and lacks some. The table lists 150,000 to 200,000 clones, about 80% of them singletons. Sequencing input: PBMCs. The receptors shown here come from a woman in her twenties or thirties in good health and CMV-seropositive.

The CDR3 bases are TGTGCCAGCAGCTTAAAAGGGGGAAATGAGCAGTTCTTC. Protein: CASSLKGGNEQFF. This chain connects TRBV5-4 to TRBJ2-1, with a weak D call TRBD1 (6 bases). The CDR3 loop spans 13 amino acids. From germline, CDR1 is SGHNT and CDR2 YYREEE (reference sequence). The V gene lost 2 bases and the J gene lost 7 bases, with 10 bases spanning the gap.

CDR3 sequence: CAISEANTQYF. CDR3 DNA sequence: TGTGCCATCAGTGAAGCAAATACGCAGTATTTT. This chain links TRBV10-3 with TRBJ2-3; D is unclear. Germline V lookup: CDR1 ENHRY, CDR2 SYGVKD. The CDR3 spans 11 residues. The V gene lost 3 bases and the J gene lost 7 bases, with 5 bases spanning the gap.

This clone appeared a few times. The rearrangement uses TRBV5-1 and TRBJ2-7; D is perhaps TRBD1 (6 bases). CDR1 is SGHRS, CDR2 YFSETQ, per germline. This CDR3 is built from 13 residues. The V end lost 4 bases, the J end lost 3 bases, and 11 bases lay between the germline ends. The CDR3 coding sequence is TGCGCCAGCAGCCTAGGACAGAACTACGAGCAGTACTTC. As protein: CASSLGQNYEQYF.

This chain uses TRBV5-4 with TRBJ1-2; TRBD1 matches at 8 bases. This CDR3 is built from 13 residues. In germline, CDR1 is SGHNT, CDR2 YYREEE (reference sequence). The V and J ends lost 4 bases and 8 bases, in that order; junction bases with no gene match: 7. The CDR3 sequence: CASSLDRGGGYTF. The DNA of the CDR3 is TGTGCCAGCAGCCTCGACAGGGGAGGAGGCTACACCTTC.

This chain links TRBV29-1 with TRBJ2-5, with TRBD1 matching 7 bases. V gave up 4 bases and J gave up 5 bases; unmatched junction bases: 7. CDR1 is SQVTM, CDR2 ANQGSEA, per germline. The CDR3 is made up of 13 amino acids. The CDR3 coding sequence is TGCAGCGTTGTTACAGGGGTGGGTGAGACCCAGTACTTC. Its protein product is CSVVTGVGETQYF.

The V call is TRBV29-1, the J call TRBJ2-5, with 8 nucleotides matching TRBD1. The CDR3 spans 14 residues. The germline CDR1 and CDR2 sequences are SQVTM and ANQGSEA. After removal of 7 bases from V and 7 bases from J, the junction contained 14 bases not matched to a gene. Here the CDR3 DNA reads TGCAGCGCATCGGTGGACAGGGTCGGTGGGACCCAGTACTTC. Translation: CSASVDRVGGTQYF.